This entry lists 12 T cell receptor beta chains sequenced from one sample in a study of cytomegalovirus exposure and HLA in healthy donors. Primers: 60 Vbeta forward and 13 Jbeta reverse. The protocol was immunoSEQ multiplex PCR, while the TCRdb copy is restricted to in-frame clones and leaves out a portion. The sample has some 130,000 clones, approximately 86% seen once; the top ten hold around 1.7%. The sequenced sample was PBMCs. These receptors all stem from a boy aged 10-17 years in good health and CMV-seronegative.

The chain uses TRBV5-1 and TRBJ2-3; TRBD2 matches 9 bases. Per the germline V gene, CDR1 is SGHRS and CDR2 is YFSETQ. V was pared by 1 base and J by 1 base, with 4 bases of the junction left unmatched. This CDR3 spans 16 amino acids. As DNA, the CDR3 is TGCGCCAGCAGCTTGCAAGCGGGGGGCCGCACAGATACGCAGTATTTT. It encodes CASSLQAGGRTDTQYF.

The rearrangement uses TRBV30 and TRBJ2-7, with D perhaps TRBD1 (6 bases). V gave up 0 bases and J gave up 5 bases, with 8 bases separating them. The CDR3 length is 12 residues. Germline V CDR1 and CDR2: GTSNPN, SVGIG (reference sequence). As DNA, the CDR3 is TGTGCCTGGAGTGTAAACAGGGACGAGCAGTACTTC. It is translated as CAWSVNRDEQYF.

This clone was seen just once. The chain recombines TRBV30 with TRBJ2-7; weak D call: TRBD2 (5 bases). Per germline, CDR1 GTSNPN and CDR2 SVGIG (reference sequence). V lost 1 base and J lost 0, with 16 bases in between. This CDR3 comprises 16 residues. DNA of the CDR3: TGTGCCTGGAGTGGCCCAGGCGAGCGGTTCTCCTACGAGCAGTACTTC. Translating it yields CAWSGPGERFSYEQYF.

This clone has a single count. The J gene is TRBJ1-2, the V gene TRBV6-7, with D unclear. TRBV6-7 is sorted into the ORF group, with uncertain function. V was trimmed by 2 bases and J by 4 bases, leaving 11 bases between them. The CDR3 spans 14 residues. CDR3 bases: TGTGCCAGCAGTTACAGCCAGGCCACCTATGGCTACACCTTC. Protein sequence: CASSYSQATYGYTF.

The chain employs TRBV21-1 and TRBJ1-2; the table's D call TRBD1 went unverified against the DNA. TRBV21-1 is a documented pseudogene. The CDR3 runs to 15 residues. The CDR3, as DNA: TGTGCCAGCAGCAAACCGACAGGAGCCGTTTATGGCTACACCTTC. Translating gives CASSKPTGAVYGYTF.

Only one count was recorded for this clone. V is TRBV29-1 and J is TRBJ2-7; TRBD2 agrees at 8 bases. The ends lost 5 bases at V and 4 bases at J; junction bases unmatched: 4. Germline V gene lookup returns CDR1 SQVTM and CDR2 ANQGSEA. The CDR3 is 12 residues long. This CDR3 is CSVREGRYEQYF. CDR3 nucleotides: TGCAGCGTTCGGGAGGGACGGTACGAGCAGTACTTC.

This chain joins TRBV7-9 and TRBJ2-3; 8 bases are shared with TRBD2. This CDR3 region has 17 residues. J was trimmed by 7 bases and V by 3 bases; bases with no gene match: 15. CDR1 and CDR2 (germline): SEHNR, FQNEAQ (reference sequence). The CDR3 bases are TGTGCCAGCAGCTTTATGAGCGGGGGCCTTAGCGGGAATACGCAGTATTTT. Amino acids: CASSFMSGGLSGNTQYF. The full variable domain, completed using reference TRBV7-9 and TRBJ2-3, is DTGVSQNPRHKITKRGQNVTFRCDPISEHNRLYWYRQTLGQGPEFLTYFQNEAQLEKSRLLSDRFSAERPKGSFSTLEIQRTEQGDSAMYLCASSFMSGGLSGNTQYFGPGTRLTVL.

The rearrangement uses TRBV7-3 and TRBJ2-2, with 8 bases lining up with TRBD2. V dropped 8 bases and J dropped 2; count of bases not matched to a gene: 4. Germline CDR1 and CDR2: SGHTA and FQGTGA. This CDR3 is 14 amino acids long. CDR3 amino acids: CASSRGGNTGELFF. The CDR3 DNA reads TGTGCCAGCTCCCGGGGGGGTAACACCGGGGAGCTGTTTTTT.

The rearrangement links TRBV27 to TRBJ1-1; D perhaps matches TRBD1 (6 bases). Germline V lookup: CDR1 MNHEY, CDR2 SMNVEV (reference sequence). The V gene lost 3 bases and the J gene lost 1 base, with 9 bases spanning the gap. The CDR3 has 14 residues. The CDR3 DNA reads TGTGCCAGCAGTTTTAGGGGGGGGAACACTGAAGCTTTCTTT. Residues: CASSFRGGNTEAFF.

The chain carries TRBV15 and TRBJ2-7; D uncertain. Trimming took off 1 base at V and 3 bases at J, with 10 bases between the two ends. Germline values: CDR1 LNHNV, CDR2 YYDKDF (reference sequence). The CDR3 has 14 amino acids. This CDR3 reads CATSRGRSYYEQYF. The CDR3 DNA reads TGTGCCACCAGCAGAGGAAGAAGCTACTACGAGCAGTACTTC.

This chain joins TRBV20-1 and TRBJ1-2; 7 bases line up with TRBD1. The CDR3 consists of 10 residues. The trim removed 7 bases at V and 6 bases at J, leaving 2 bases unmatched. Germline CDR1 and CDR2: DFQATT and SNEGSKA (reference sequence). The CDR3 DNA is TGCAGTGTTGACAGGGATGGCTACACCTTC. Translation: CSVDRDGYTF.

This chain links TRBV29-1 with TRBJ2-5; D gene uncertain. V was clipped by 4 bases and J by 0 bases, with 9 bases between them. Germline CDR1 and CDR2: SQVTM and ANQGSEA. The CDR3 spans 13 residues. The DNA of the CDR3 is TGCAGCGTTGTTCCCAGGTACCAAGAGACCCAGTACTTC. Its protein product is CSVVPRYQETQYF.